This T cell receptor beta chain appears in the sequencing data of a study of blood T cell repertoires in COVID-19. Across the study: From T cells, B-cell-depleted T cells, or PBMCs came the material, which was cDNA or gDNA.

The CDR3 runs to 17 residues. How the authors handled the data: Reference gene primer amplification in the assay estimated nucleated cell counts. The repertoire was sequenced with immunoSEQ multiplex PCR; TCRdb's copy has only in-frame clones and lacks some. The V and J calls and clone size come from that table; D and trimming were worked out from the DNA. The sample records approximately 240,000 clones, approximately 86% being singletons. Material for sequencing was peripheral blood. The chain links TRBV12-2 to TRBJ2-1; TRBD2, as called in the table, went unchecked against the DNA. TRBV12-2 is a listed pseudogene. The sequence came from a woman older than 75 with active or convalescent COVID-19. CDR3: CASRSKSLAGSYNEQFF. CDR3 DNA sequence: TGTGCAAGTCGCTCCAAATCTCTAGCGGGATCCTACAATGAGCAGTTCTTC.